This T cell receptor (beta chain) was observed in a study of T cell repertoires in cytomegalovirus infection (dated by TCRdb to between 2018 and 2020). Describing the broader study: Peptide stimulations targeted recently identified HLA-C-restricted CMV epitopes, whose presentation resists viral immunomodulation, together with well-studied HLA-B-restricted epitopes. The HLA type of each donor mattered for the analysis, because public TCR beta signatures pointed to carriage of CMV infection along with the matching HLA type.

What the research found in general, with its limitations: In both this cohort and an independent approximately 400-donor cohort, the cumulative frequency of public TCR beta family members distinguished carriers of CMV infection plus the relevant HLA type. The ex vivo response was dominated by HLA-C-restricted CMV-specific TCR beta clonotypes, which also provided the single most frequent clonotype in two of eight donors.

Sequencing relied on an Illumina HiSeq 1500. TCRdb trimmed the raw reads at Q25, called clones with MiXCR and kept productive beta chains. All rows with the same CDR3 protein become a single entry with the most common DNA and genes. This sample is represented by roughly 990,000 distinct CDR3 sequences; approximately 32% of them were singletons. 13% of the sample belongs to the ten largest clones. A word on this clonotype: No antigen is known for it. No much larger clone exists at a distance of one base, and base qualities are not known.

The sample's treatment or condition label, in plain terms: in vitro stimulation with specific CMV peptide epitopes to enrich CMV-specific T cells. The sample in question was cultured CD8+ T cells from PBMCs, obtained from culture after CMV antigen stimulation. This receptor was taken from a human donor in good health (CMV status not recorded). Some clones in this sample may be carry-over from other donors' samples.

The nucleotide sequence is given as TGTGCCAGCAGCTTAGTGACCCCGACTAGCGGGGGGACAGATACGCAGTATTTT. The encoded protein is CASSLVTPTSGGTDTQYF. Rearrangement joined TRBV7-6 to TRBJ2-3, with TRBD2 matching 13 junction bases. The CDR3 has 18 amino acids, counting the end cysteine and phenylalanine. CDR3 DNA only is kept here, 54 bases in frame from base 1. V is cut back by 1 base and J by 3 bases, with 7 bases in the junction unmatched. In the germline V gene, CDR1 corresponds to SGHVS and CDR2 to FNYEAQ.